Listed below are T cell receptor beta chains from one sample, sequenced in a study of blood T cell repertoires in COVID-19. Sequencing used immunoSEQ multiplex PCR; TCRdb keeps in-frame clones, though not all of them. The data show some 250,000 clones, with roughly 80% seen just once and around 4% held by the top ten. Sequenced: peripheral blood. The receptors here all came from a man aged 55 to 69 with acute or convalescent COVID-19. The CDR3 runs from the conserved cysteine through the conserved F or W. A D gene is named only where the DNA matches it firmly. Clone sizes are given selectively: once, few, many, or a class where the clone is expanded.

J gene	D gene	clone size	V gene	CDR3 protein	CDR3 DNA
TRBJ1-2	.	.	TRBV7-8	CASRSHRGKRSAYGYTF	TGTGCCAGCAGGTCACACCGCGGAAAGAGATCGGCCTATGGCTACACCTTC
TRBJ2-1	TRBD2	.	TRBV29-1	CSVEGLADYNEQFF	TGCAGCGTAGAAGGACTAGCGGATTACAATGAGCAGTTCTTC
TRBJ2-4	.	once	TRBV19	CASSERQVLAKNIQYF	TGTGCCAGTAGTGAGAGACAGGTTCTAGCCAAAAACATTCAGTACTTC
TRBJ2-1	.	.	TRBV7-2	CASSFSDGGWNEQFF	TGTGCCAGCAGCTTTAGTGACGGCGGGTGGAATGAGCAGTTCTTC
TRBJ2-5	TRBD2	.	TRBV28	CATVTQGLAEYKETQYF	TGTGCCACGGTGACCCAGGGACTAGCGGAGTACAAAGAGACCCAGTACTTC
TRBJ2-2	TRBD2	.	TRBV9	CASSPRTSGAGAGELFF	TGTGCCAGCAGCCCTCGTACTAGCGGGGCTGGGGCCGGGGAGCTGTTTTTT
TRBJ2-1	TRBD2	.	TRBV7-7	CASSVGLAGGLDEQFF	TGTGCTAGCAGCGTAGGACTAGCGGGGGGGTTGGACGAGCAGTTCTTC
TRBJ2-5	TRBD2	.	TRBV9	CASSPDPAGVTQYF	TGTGCCAGCAGCCCAGACCCAGCGGGGGTGACCCAGTACTTC
TRBJ1-1	TRBD1	.	TRBV30	CAWSVADREWIGTEAFF	TGTGCCTGGAGTGTCGCGGACAGGGAGTGGATTGGGACTGAAGCTTTCTTT
TRBJ1-2	TRBD1	.	TRBV5-4	CASSLMGQGYGYTF	TGTGCCAGCAGTCTGATGGGACAGGGGTATGGCTACACCTTC
TRBJ2-7	.	.	TRBV27	CASSSTDNYEQYF	TGTGCCAGCAGTTCGACAGACAACTACGAGCAGTACTTC
TRBJ2-3	TRBD2	.	TRBV2	CASVLGLDTDTQYF	TGTGCCAGCGTCCTAGGACTAGACACAGATACGCAGTATTTT